This T cell receptor beta chain is from a study of graft-versus-host responses after intestinal transplantation. The V gene lost 4 bases and the J gene lost 7 bases, with 10 bases spanning the gap. This CDR3 has 12 residues. The germline CDR1 and CDR2 sequences are LGHNA and YNFKEQ. Clones were read by immunoSEQ multiplex PCR, and TCRdb kept only the in-frame ones, dropping some. This table has about 21,000 clones, around 54% appearing once. This sample comprised alloreactive CD4+ T cells from a mixed lymphocyte reaction culture, obtained before intestinal transplant. As to subset: CFSE-low proliferating T cells sorted from approximately 6-day pre-transplant mixed lymphocyte reaction (GvH or HvG direction). The chain carries TRBV4-2 and TRBJ1-1; no clear D. The sequence was collected from a human patient who received an intestinal transplant. The CDR3 protein is CASSRSGYEAFF. The CDR3 DNA follows: TGTGCCAGCAGCCGTTCGGGGTATGAAGCTTTCTTT.